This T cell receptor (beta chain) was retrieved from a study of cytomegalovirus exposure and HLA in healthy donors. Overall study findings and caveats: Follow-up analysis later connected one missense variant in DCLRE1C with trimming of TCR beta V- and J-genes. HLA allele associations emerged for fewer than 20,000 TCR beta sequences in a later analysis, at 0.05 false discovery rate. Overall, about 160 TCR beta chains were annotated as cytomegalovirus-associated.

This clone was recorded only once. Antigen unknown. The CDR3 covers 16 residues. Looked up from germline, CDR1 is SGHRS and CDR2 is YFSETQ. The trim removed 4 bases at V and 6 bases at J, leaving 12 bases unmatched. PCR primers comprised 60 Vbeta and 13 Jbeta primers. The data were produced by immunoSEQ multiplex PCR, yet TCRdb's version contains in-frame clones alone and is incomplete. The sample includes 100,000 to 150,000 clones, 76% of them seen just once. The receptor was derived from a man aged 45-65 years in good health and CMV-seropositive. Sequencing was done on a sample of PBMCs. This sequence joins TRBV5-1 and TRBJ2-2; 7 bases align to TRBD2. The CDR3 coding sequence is TGCGCCAGCAGCCCCACTAGCGACCCGAGCTCCGGGGAGCTGTTTTTT. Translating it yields CASSPTSDPSSGELFF.